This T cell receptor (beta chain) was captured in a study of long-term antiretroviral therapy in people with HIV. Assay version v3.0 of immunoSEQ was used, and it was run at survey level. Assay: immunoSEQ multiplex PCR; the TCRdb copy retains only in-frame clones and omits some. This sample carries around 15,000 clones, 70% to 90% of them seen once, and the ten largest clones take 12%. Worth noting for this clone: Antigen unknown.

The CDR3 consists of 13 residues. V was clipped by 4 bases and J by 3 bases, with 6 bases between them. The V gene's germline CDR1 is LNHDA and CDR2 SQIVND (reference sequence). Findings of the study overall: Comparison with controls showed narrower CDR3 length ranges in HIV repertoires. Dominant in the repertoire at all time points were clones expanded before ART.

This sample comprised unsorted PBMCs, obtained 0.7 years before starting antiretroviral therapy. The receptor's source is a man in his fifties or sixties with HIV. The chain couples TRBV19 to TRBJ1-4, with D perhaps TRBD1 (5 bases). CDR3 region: CASSTTANEKLFF. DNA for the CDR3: TGTGCCAGTAGTACGACAGCTAATGAAAAACTGTTTTTT.